This T cell receptor beta chain derives from a study of cytomegalovirus exposure and HLA in healthy donors. Worth noting for this clone: Its antigen remains unidentified.

The repertoire was sequenced with immunoSEQ multiplex PCR; TCRdb's copy has only in-frame clones and lacks some. The sample consists of tens of thousands of clones, roughly 96% of them appearing once. Broader study findings: Using the classifier, cytomegalovirus status was reportedly diagnosed with high specificity and sensitivity. Some TCR beta chains (164 of them) were listed as cytomegalovirus-associated. Generally TCR sequences proved uncommon, though certain public TCRs appeared in numerous donors. Within the 95 to 150 validation repertoires, first-cohort TCR clusters tended to co-occur, according to a later analysis.

What was sequenced was PBMCs. The sequence was collected from a man aged 18 to 29 in good health and CMV-seronegative.

As DNA, the CDR3 is TGTGCCAGAAGGGCGGACAACGACTATGGCTACACCTTC. This sequence encodes CARRADNDYGYTF. The gene calls are TRBV5-3 and TRBJ1-2; weak D call: TRBD1 (5 bases). TRBV5-3 is an ORF for which the function is uncertain. This CDR3 comprises 13 residues. The V gene lost 5 bases and the J gene lost 3 bases, with 11 bases spanning the gap.